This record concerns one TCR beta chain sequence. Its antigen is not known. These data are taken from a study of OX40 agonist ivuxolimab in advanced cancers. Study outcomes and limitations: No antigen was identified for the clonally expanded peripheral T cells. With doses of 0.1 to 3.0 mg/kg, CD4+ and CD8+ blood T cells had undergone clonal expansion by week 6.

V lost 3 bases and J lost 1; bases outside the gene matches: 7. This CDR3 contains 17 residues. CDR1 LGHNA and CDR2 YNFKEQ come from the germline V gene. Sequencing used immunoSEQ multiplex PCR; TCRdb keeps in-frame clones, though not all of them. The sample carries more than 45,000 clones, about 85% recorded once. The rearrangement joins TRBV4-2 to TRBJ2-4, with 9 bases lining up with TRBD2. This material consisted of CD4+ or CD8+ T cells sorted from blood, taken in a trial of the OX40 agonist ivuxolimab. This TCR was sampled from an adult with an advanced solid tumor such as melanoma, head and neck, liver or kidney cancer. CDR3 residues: CASSQPLAGEAKNIQYF. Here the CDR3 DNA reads TGTGCCAGCAGCCAGCCCTTAGCGGGAGAGGCCAAAAACATTCAGTACTTC.